These 30 T cell receptor beta chains were all obtained from the same sample, sequenced in a study of cytomegalovirus exposure and HLA in healthy donors. The PCR ran on 60 Vbeta and 13 Jbeta primers. Generated by immunoSEQ multiplex PCR, the TCRdb table keeps only in-frame clones and is missing some. This sample has some 170,000 clones; 80% to 90% occur once, and the top ten carry 4.9%. The sequenced sample was PBMCs. The receptor set was obtained from a young woman in good health and CMV-seropositive.

The chain uses TRBV5-1 and TRBJ1-2, with D possibly TRBD1 on 6 matching bases. The germline V and J ends were trimmed by 0 bases and 8 bases, with 11 bases remaining between them. Germline lookup yields CDR1 SGHRS and CDR2 YFSETQ. This CDR3 is 13 amino acids long. The CDR3: CASSLEGGFGYTF. The CDR3 DNA reads TGCGCCAGCAGCTTGGAGGGGGGGTTCGGCTACACCTTC. The full variable domain, in which reference TRBV5-1 and TRBJ1-2 provide the parts outside the CDR3, is KAGVTQTPRYLIKTRGQQVTLSCSPISGHRSVSWYQQTPGQGLQFLFEYFSETQRNKGNFPGRFSGRQFSNSRSEMNVSTLELGDSALYLCASSLEGGFGYTFGSGTRLTVV.

The CDR3 is CASSQRTGYNSPLHF. The CDR3 DNA is TGTGCCAGCAGCCAAAGGACGGGATATAATTCACCCCTCCACTTT. The rearrangement uses TRBV7-9 and TRBJ1-6; D gene unclear. Germline V gene lookup returns CDR1 SEHNR and CDR2 FQNEAQ (reference sequence). The CDR3 contains 15 residues. The ends were cut back, 5 bases at V and 4 bases at J, with 12 bases in the middle.

V is TRBV4-2 and J is TRBJ2-2; 9 nucleotides line up with TRBD1. The length of the CDR3 is 16 residues. V was pared by 5 bases and J by 8 bases, with 12 bases of the junction left unmatched. Per the germline V gene, CDR1 is LGHNA and CDR2 is YNFKEQ. The CDR3 region has the DNA TGTGCCAGCAGCGCTCGGGACAGGGAGTTTACGGGGGAGCTGTTTTTT. As protein: CASSARDREFTGELFF.

V is TRBV7-8 and J is TRBJ1-5, with D possibly TRBD1 on 6 matching bases. The V end lost 5 bases, the J end lost 11 bases, and 16 bases lay between the germline ends. This CDR3 comprises 13 residues. Germline V lookup: CDR1 SGHVS, CDR2 FQNEAQ. For the CDR3, the DNA is TGTGCCAGCAGCATCGGACAGAATGGGGCCCAGCATTTT. Translation: CASSIGQNGAQHF.

The sample holds a few counts of this clone. The J gene is TRBJ1-1, the V gene TRBV20-1; D is ambiguous. The germline V and J ends were trimmed by 3 bases and 7 bases, with 9 bases remaining between them. This CDR3 is built from 11 residues. The germline gives CDR1 DFQATT, CDR2 SNEGSKA (reference sequence). The CDR3 is CSARMGDEAFF. DNA for the CDR3: TGCAGTGCTAGGATGGGAGATGAAGCTTTCTTT.

This clone was observed a few times. V gene TRBV5-1 combines with J gene TRBJ2-7; 8 bases fit TRBD2. The germline V gene has CDR1 SGHRS and CDR2 YFSETQ. This CDR3 comprises 15 residues. With V trimmed by 4 bases and J by 1 base, 7 bases remained unmatched. CDR3 loop: CASSPRTSRSYEQYF. The CDR3 DNA is TGCGCCAGCAGCCCCCGGACTAGCCGTTCCTACGAGCAGTACTTC.

CDR3: CASSPNPGNQPQHF. CDR3 sequence (DNA): TGTGCCAGCAGTCCAAACCCAGGCAATCAGCCCCAGCATTTT. V usage is TRBV7-9 and J usage is TRBJ1-5; D uncertain. This CDR3 region has 14 residues. Germline lookup yields CDR1 SEHNR and CDR2 FQNEAQ (reference sequence). V was pared by 6 bases and J by 2 bases, with 11 bases between.

This chain links TRBV6-6 with TRBJ1-1; maybe TRBD1 (6 bases). The germline V and J ends were trimmed by 6 bases and 4 bases, with 18 bases remaining between them. Germline-derived CDR1 and CDR2 are MNHNY and SVGAGI (reference sequence). The CDR3 length is 15 residues. The chain's CDR3 is CASRPTGGGRTEAFF. The CDR3 region has the DNA TGTGCCAGCAGACCGACAGGTGGAGGTCGCACTGAAGCTTTCTTT.

The rearrangement links TRBV5-5 to TRBJ2-1; 10 positions agree with TRBD2. The V gene's germline CDR1 is SGHKS and CDR2 YYEKEE (reference sequence). The CDR3 covers 16 residues. V trimming: 0 bases; J trimming: 6 bases; junction bases outside the gene matches: 6. CDR3 in DNA: TGTGCCAGCAGCTTGGTAAGCGGGGGGGCCATCAATGAGCAGTTCTTC. This sequence encodes CASSLVSGGAINEQFF.

This clone was seen a handful of times. The V call is TRBV2, the J call TRBJ2-5; 13 bases are a match to TRBD2. This CDR3 spans 15 amino acids. Germline V lookup: CDR1 SNHLY, CDR2 FYNNEI. The V segment lost 7 bases and the J segment 7 bases; nucleotides outside the gene matches: 9. The CDR3 DNA reads TGTGCCAGCACCGGACTAGCGGGGGCCCCGGGGACCCAGTACTTC. Its translation is CASTGLAGAPGTQYF.

Here the CDR3 DNA reads TGTGCCAGCAGTCCAGTAGCCACAGGGAATGAGCAGTTCTTC. It encodes CASSPVATGNEQFF. This sequence joins TRBV2 and TRBJ2-1; maybe TRBD1 (6 bases). This CDR3 comprises 14 residues. Trimming removed 5 bases from V and 7 bases from J, with 15 bases in between. Germline CDR1 reads SNHLY; CDR2 reads FYNNEI.

The rearrangement joins TRBV5-1 to TRBJ2-3, with TRBD2 matching 14 bases. The CDR3 spans 18 residues. Trimming took 2 bases from V and 5 from J; bases not matched to a gene: 10. Germline CDR1 SGHRS, CDR2 YFSETQ. The CDR3 bases are TGCGCCAGCAGCTTTTCGGGGACTAGCGGGGGACCAGAAGATACGCAGTATTTT. Its translation is CASSFSGTSGGPEDTQYF.

The chain carries TRBV7-8 and TRBJ2-3; a weak D match, TRBD2 (7 bases). There are 15 residues in the CDR3. Germline lookup yields CDR1 SGHVS and CDR2 FQNEAQ. The ends were cut back, 4 bases at V and 0 bases at J, with 11 bases in the middle. For the CDR3, the DNA is TGTGCCAGCAGCTCGGGGGGCTCCAGCACAGATACGCAGTATTTT. This translates into CASSSGGSSTDTQYF.

The sample holds one count of this clone. The chain links TRBV18 to TRBJ1-6; the match to TRBD1 covers 7 bases. The CDR3 has 16 residues. V trimming: 4 bases; J trimming: 4 bases; junction bases outside the gene matches: 7. Germline V gene sequence: CDR1 KGHSH, CDR2 LQKENI. This CDR3 reads CASSRGTDNYNSPLHF. CDR3 bases: TGTGCCAGCTCACGTGGGACAGATAATTATAATTCACCCCTCCACTTT.

The rearrangement joins TRBV27 to TRBJ1-2; a weak D match, TRBD1 (6 bases). The CDR3 is 12 residues long. Per germline, CDR1 MNHEY and CDR2 SMNVEV (reference sequence). Trimming took off 6 bases at V and 6 bases at J, with 11 bases between the two ends. The CDR3 coding sequence is TGTGCCAGCAGAGAACCAGGGGATGGCTACACCTTC. This codes for CASREPGDGYTF.

The chain is built from TRBV4-2 and TRBJ1-6, with D tentatively TRBD1 (6 bases). The V gene's germline CDR1 is LGHNA and CDR2 YNFKEQ. With 2 bases removed from V and 8 bases from J, the gap between germline ends came to 19 bases. CDR3 length: 17 amino acids. CDR3 in DNA: TGTGCCAGCAGCCAACACCCACGGGGGGCACGGGATTCACCCCTCCACTTT. This gives the protein CASSQHPRGARDSPLHF.

In DNA form, the CDR3 reads TGTGCCAGCAGCGCCACGGGGGACTCCTACAATGAGCAGTTCTTC. It specifies CASSATGDSYNEQFF. The genes are TRBV9 and TRBJ2-1; tentative D call: TRBD2 (6 bases). CDR3 size: 15 residues. V lost 3 bases and J 0 bases, leaving 10 bases between the germline ends. CDR1 is SGDLS, CDR2 YYNGEE, per germline. Based on the CDR3 plus reference TRBV9 and TRBJ2-1, the full variable domain is DSGVTQTPKHLITATGQRVTLRCSPRSGDLSVYWYQQSLDQGLQFLIQYYNGEERAKGNILERFSAQQFPDLHSELNLSSLELGDSALYFCASSATGDSYNEQFFGPGTRLTVL.

A few counts support this clone. This rearrangement joins TRBV7-8 to TRBJ2-7; tentatively, D is TRBD1 (6 bases). Germline assignment: CDR1 SGHVS and CDR2 FQNEAQ. V was trimmed by 7 bases and J by 0 bases, leaving 13 bases between them. The CDR3 length is 14 residues. The CDR3 here is CASTAGQSSYEQYF. DNA for the CDR3: TGTGCCAGCACGGCAGGACAGAGCTCCTACGAGCAGTACTTC.

This chain uses TRBV7-9 with TRBJ1-1; TRBD1 matches 7 bases. The CDR3 spans 13 residues. The J segment lost 8 bases and the V segment lost 1 base, leaving 4 bases of the junction unmatched. CDR1 is SEHNR and CDR2 is FQNEAQ in the germline V gene (reference sequence). The CDR3 loop is CASSLEQGNEAFF. The CDR3 DNA sequence: TGTGCCAGCAGCTTAGAACAGGGGAACGAAGCTTTCTTT.

This clone was picked up one time. The chain combines TRBV5-4 with TRBJ2-7; 10 nucleotides line up with TRBD1. The CDR3 is made up of 13 amino acids. Germline-derived CDR1 and CDR2 are SGHNT and YYREEE (reference sequence). V shed 7 bases and J 3 bases; nucleotides not matched to a gene: 4. The CDR3 DNA reads TGTGCCAGCGGGACAGGGGTAGACTACGAGCAGTACTTC. It encodes CASGTGVDYEQYF.

The chain has TRBV28 and TRBJ2-7; TRBD2 might be the D (6 bases). CDR3 length: 15 amino acids. Trimming shortened V by 4 bases and J by 2 bases, and 15 bases separated the two germline ends. CDR1 is MDHEN, CDR2 SYDVKM, per germline. The CDR3 spells CASSSRDLAAYEQYF. The CDR3 DNA is TGTGCCAGCAGTTCGCGGGACCTTGCCGCCTACGAGCAGTACTTC.

V usage is TRBV6-1 and J usage is TRBJ2-7; 11 nucleotides agree with TRBD2. The CDR3 runs to 15 residues. Germline V gene lookup returns CDR1 MNHNS and CDR2 SASEGT. After removal of 6 bases from V and 6 bases from J, the junction contained 10 bases not matched to a gene. CDR3 amino acids: CASSRLLAGGGEQYF. The CDR3 nucleotides are TGTGCCAGCAGCAGACTTCTAGCGGGGGGAGGCGAGCAGTACTTC.

CDR3 in amino acids: CASSVGRESSYNSPLHF. In DNA, the CDR3 is TGCGCCAGCAGCGTGGGGAGGGAGAGCTCCTATAATTCACCCCTCCACTTT. The chain uses TRBV5-1 and TRBJ1-6; D is unclear. The CDR3 covers 17 residues. Germline V CDR1 and CDR2: SGHRS, YFSETQ. V was cut by 4 bases and J by 0 bases, with 14 bases left in between.

The chain joins TRBV14 to TRBJ2-6, with D possibly matching TRBD2 (5 bases). V was pared by 3 bases and J by 4 bases, with 22 bases between. Germline CDR1 and CDR2: SGHDN and FVKESK. The CDR3 extends over 19 amino acids. CDR3 sequence reads: CASSHPYSGIPGGANVLTF. The CDR3 coding sequence is TGTGCCAGCAGCCATCCCTATTCCGGGATCCCTGGGGGGGCCAACGTCCTGACTTTC.

The chain couples TRBV5-6 to TRBJ1-2; a possible D gene is TRBD1 (5 bases). There are 12 residues in the CDR3. V lost 1 base and J lost 8, with 9 bases in between. Germline V CDR1 and CDR2: SGHDT, YYEEEE. The DNA of the CDR3 is TGTGCCAGCAGCTTGTCAGGGCGAGGCTACACCTTC. This translates into CASSLSGRGYTF.

This chain connects TRBV29-1 to TRBJ2-7; D is undetermined. This CDR3 is built from 13 residues. Trimming removed 6 bases at V and 3 bases at J, with 15 bases between. Germline values: CDR1 SQVTM, CDR2 ANQGSEA. The CDR3 reads CSVAPATGYEQYF. The CDR3 DNA sequence: TGCAGCGTCGCACCTGCTACGGGCTACGAGCAGTACTTC.

The rearrangement uses TRBV9 and TRBJ1-4; tentative D call: TRBD1 (6 bases). Per germline, CDR1 SGDLS and CDR2 YYNGEE. V gave up 4 bases and J gave up 0 bases, with 10 bases separating them. The CDR3 has 15 amino acids. The CDR3 spells CASSPDRATNEKLFF. Written as DNA, the CDR3 is TGTGCCAGCAGCCCGGACAGAGCAACTAATGAAAAACTGTTTTTT.

The CDR3 DNA follows: TGTGCCAGCAGACCCACCGCTTACAGGGGCAATCAGCCCCAGCATTTT. Encoded protein: CASRPTAYRGNQPQHF. The J gene is TRBJ1-5, the V gene TRBV28; maybe TRBD1 (6 bases). The CDR3 runs 16 residues. Germline loops: CDR1 MDHEN, CDR2 SYDVKM. V lost 6 bases and J 2 bases, leaving 17 bases between the germline ends.

The chain recombines TRBV29-1 with TRBJ1-5; 8 bases agree with TRBD1. The germline V gene has CDR1 SQVTM and CDR2 ANQGSEA. J gave up 9 bases and V 3 bases, and 7 bases lay outside the gene matches. CDR3 size: 13 residues. CDR3 in DNA: TGCAGCGTTGAGCCCGGACAGGGTCGGCCCCAGCATTTT. Translation: CSVEPGQGRPQHF.

This sequence joins TRBV1 and TRBJ2-7; TRBD1 is taken as the D call from the table, unchecked against the DNA. TRBV1 is termed a pseudogene. This CDR3 spans 14 amino acids. CDR3 amino acids: CTSSQGTGVSEQYF. CDR3 bases: TGCACCAGCAGCCAAGGGACAGGGGTTTCCGAGCAGTACTTC.